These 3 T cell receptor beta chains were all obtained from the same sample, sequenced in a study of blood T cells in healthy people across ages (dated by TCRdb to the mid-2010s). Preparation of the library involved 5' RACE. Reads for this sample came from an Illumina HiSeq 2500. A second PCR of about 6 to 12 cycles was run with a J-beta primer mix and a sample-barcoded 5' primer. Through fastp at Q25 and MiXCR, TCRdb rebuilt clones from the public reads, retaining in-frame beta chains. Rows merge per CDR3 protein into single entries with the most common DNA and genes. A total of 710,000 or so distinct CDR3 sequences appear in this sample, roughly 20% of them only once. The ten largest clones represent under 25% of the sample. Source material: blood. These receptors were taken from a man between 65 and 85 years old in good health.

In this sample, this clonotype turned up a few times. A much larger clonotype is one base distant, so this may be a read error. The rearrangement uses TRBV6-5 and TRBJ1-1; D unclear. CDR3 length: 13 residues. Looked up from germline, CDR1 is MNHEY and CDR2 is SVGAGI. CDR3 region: CASSYRELTEASF. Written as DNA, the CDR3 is TGTGCCAGCAGTTACAGGGAGCTCACTGAAGCTTCCTTT.

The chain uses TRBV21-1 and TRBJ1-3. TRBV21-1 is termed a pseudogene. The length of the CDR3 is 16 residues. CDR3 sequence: CASPKGGSYSGNTIYF. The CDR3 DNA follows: TGTGCCAGCCCCAAAGGTGGCAGCTACTCCGGAAACACCATATATTTT.

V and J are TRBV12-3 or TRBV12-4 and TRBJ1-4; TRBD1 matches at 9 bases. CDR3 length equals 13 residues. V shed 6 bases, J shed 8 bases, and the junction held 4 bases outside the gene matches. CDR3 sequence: CASRDRGSEKLFF. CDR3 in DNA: TGTGCCAGCAGGGACAGGGGTTCGGAAAAACTGTTTTTT.